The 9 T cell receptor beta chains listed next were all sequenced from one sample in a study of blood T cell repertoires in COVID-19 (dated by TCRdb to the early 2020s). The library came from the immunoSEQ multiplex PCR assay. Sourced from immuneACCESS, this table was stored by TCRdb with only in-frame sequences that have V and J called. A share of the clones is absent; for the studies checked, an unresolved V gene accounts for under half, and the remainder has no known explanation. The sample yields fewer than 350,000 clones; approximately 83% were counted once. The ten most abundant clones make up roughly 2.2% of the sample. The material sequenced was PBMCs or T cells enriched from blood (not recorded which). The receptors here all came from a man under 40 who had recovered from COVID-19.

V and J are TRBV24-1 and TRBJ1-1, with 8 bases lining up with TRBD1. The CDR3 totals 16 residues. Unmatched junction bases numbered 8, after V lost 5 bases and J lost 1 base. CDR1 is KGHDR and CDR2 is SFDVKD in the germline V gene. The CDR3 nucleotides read TGTGCCACCAGTGGTGGTGACAGGGGACCGAACACTGAAGCTTTCTTT. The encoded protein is CATSGGDRGPNTEAFF.

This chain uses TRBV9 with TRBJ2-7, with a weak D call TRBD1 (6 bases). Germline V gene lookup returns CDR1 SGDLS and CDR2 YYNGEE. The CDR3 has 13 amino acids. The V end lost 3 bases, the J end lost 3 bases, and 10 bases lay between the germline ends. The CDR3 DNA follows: TGTGCCAGCAGCGATCTAGGGGGCTACGAGCAGTACTTC. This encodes CASSDLGGYEQYF. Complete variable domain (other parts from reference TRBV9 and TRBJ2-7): DSGVTQTPKHLITATGQRVTLRCSPRSGDLSVYWYQQSLDQGLQFLIQYYNGEERAKGNILERFSAQQFPDLHSELNLSSLELGDSALYFCASSDLGGYEQYFGPGTRLTVT.

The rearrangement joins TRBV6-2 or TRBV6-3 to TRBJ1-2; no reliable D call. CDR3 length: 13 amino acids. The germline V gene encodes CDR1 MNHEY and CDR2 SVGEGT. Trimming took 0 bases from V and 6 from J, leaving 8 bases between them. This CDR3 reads CASSYSMADGYTF. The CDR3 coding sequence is TGTGCCAGCAGTTACTCGATGGCAGATGGCTACACCTTC.

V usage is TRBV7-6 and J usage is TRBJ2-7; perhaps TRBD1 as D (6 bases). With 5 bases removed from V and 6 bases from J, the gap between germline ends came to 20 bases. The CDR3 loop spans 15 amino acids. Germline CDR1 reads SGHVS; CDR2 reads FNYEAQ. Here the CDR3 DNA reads TGTGCCAGCAGCCCCCGGACAGACGGTCTCCTCGAGCAGTACTTC. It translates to CASSPRTDGLLEQYF.

The CDR3 sequence: CASSQGQGYEQYF. The DNA for the CDR3 is TGTGCCAGCTCACAGGGACAGGGGTACGAGCAGTACTTC. V gene TRBV18 combines with J gene TRBJ2-7; 10 nucleotides agree with TRBD1. With V trimmed by 4 bases and J by 4 bases, 1 base remained unmatched. Germline CDR1 is KGHSH and CDR2 is LQKENI. This CDR3 has 13 amino acids.

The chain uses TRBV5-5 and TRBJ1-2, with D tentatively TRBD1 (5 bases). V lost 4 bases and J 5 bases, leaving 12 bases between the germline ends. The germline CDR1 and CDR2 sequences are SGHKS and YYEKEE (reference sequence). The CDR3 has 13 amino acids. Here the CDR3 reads CASSRRVGYGYTF. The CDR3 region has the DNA TGTGCCAGCAGCCGCAGGGTGGGATATGGCTACACCTTC.

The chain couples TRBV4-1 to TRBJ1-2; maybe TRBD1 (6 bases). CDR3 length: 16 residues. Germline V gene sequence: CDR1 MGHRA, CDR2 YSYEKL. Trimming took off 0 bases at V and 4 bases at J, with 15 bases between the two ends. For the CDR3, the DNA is TGCGCCAGCAGCCAAGATTGGGGGGGGCGCGGCTATGGCTACACCTTC. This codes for CASSQDWGGRGYGYTF.

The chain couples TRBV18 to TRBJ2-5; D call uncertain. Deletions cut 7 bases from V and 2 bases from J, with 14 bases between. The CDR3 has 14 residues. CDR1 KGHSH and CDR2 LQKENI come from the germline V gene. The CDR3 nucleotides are TGTGCCAGCTTCCCCACAATCAGGCAAGAGACCCAGTACTTC. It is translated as CASFPTIRQETQYF.

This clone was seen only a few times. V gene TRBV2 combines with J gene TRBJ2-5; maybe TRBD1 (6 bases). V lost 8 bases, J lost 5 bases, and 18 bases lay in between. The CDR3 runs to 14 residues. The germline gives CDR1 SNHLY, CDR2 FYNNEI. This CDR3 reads CASHPLRGTETQYF. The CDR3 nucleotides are TGTGCCAGCCATCCCCTCAGGGGTACTGAGACCCAGTACTTC. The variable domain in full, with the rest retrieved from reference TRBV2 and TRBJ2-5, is EPEVTQTPSHQVTQMGQEVILRCVPISNHLYFYWYRQILGQKVEFLVSFYNNEISEKSEIFDDQFSVERPDGSNFTLKIRSTKLEDSAMYFCASHPLRGTETQYFGPGTRLLVL.